The 11 T cell receptor beta chains presented below share a single source sample, sequenced in a study of shared clonotypes between healthy human individuals. Clones were sequenced by immunoSEQ multiplex PCR, and TCRdb holds only the in-frame ones, with some missing. The sample yields about 340,000 clones, 73% seen once. What was sequenced was memory CD4+ T cells sorted from blood. Subset indicated: CD45RA-negative fraction. The receptors come from a man aged 25-40 years in good health.

The V gene is TRBV29-1, the J gene TRBJ2-2; 7 bases line up with TRBD1. Germline V CDR1 and CDR2: SQVTM, ANQGSEA. The CDR3 length is 16 residues. The trim removed 0 bases at V and 5 bases at J, leaving 9 bases unmatched. CDR3 in amino acids: CSVEDLEGAGTGELFF. CDR3 in DNA: TGCAGCGTTGAAGATCTAGAGGGGGCCGGAACCGGGGAGCTGTTTTTT.

The gene calls are TRBV10-3 and TRBJ1-4; a possible D gene is TRBD1 (5 bases). Germline values: CDR1 ENHRY, CDR2 SYGVKD. V gave up 6 bases and J gave up 7 bases, with 9 bases separating them. This CDR3 spans 12 amino acids. DNA for the CDR3: TGTGCCATCAGCGCTGGGGCTGAAAAACTGTTTTTT. This sequence encodes CAISAGAEKLFF.

The J gene is TRBJ2-5, the V gene TRBV7-2, with 7 nucleotides matching TRBD1. The CDR3 loop spans 17 amino acids. CDR1 SGHTA and CDR2 FQGNSA come from the germline V gene. With V trimmed by 5 bases and J by 5 bases, 17 bases remained unmatched. The DNA for the CDR3 is TGTGCCAGCAGCACCCGGACGACGACAGGGTCGGGGGAGACCCAGTACTTC. Translated, it gives CASSTRTTTGSGETQYF. The full variable domain, in which reference TRBV7-2 and TRBJ2-5 provide the parts outside the CDR3, is GAGVSQSPSNKVTEKGKDVELRCDPISGHTALYWYRQSLGQGLEFLIYFQGNSAPDKSGLPSDRFSAERTGGSVSTLTIQRTQQEDSAVYLCASSTRTTTGSGETQYFGPGTRLLVL.

For the CDR3, the DNA is TGCGCCAGCAGCTTGGAATCAAGGGGCGGTACAGATACGCAGTATTTT. Translating gives CASSLESRGGTDTQYF. The rearrangement joins TRBV5-1 to TRBJ2-3; D is possibly TRBD1 (5 bases). The ends were cut back, 0 bases at V and 3 bases at J, with 14 bases in the middle. Germline CDR1 reads SGHRS; CDR2 reads YFSETQ. CDR3 length: 16 amino acids. Filled out from reference TRBV5-1 and TRBJ2-3, the complete variable domain reads KAGVTQTPRYLIKTRGQQVTLSCSPISGHRSVSWYQQTPGQGLQFLFEYFSETQRNKGNFPGRFSGRQFSNSRSEMNVSTLELGDSALYLCASSLESRGGTDTQYFGPGTRLTVL.

This clone appeared a single time. V is TRBV7-2 and J is TRBJ2-3; unclear D gene. The V end lost 5 bases, the J end lost 6 bases, and 9 bases lay between the germline ends. This CDR3 is 12 amino acids long. Germline loops: CDR1 SGHTA, CDR2 FQGNSA. The CDR3 DNA follows: TGTGCCAGCAGCCCCCAAGTGGATACGCAGTATTTT. Protein sequence: CASSPQVDTQYF.

This clone was seen a handful of times. The J gene is TRBJ1-1, the V gene TRBV10-2, with D unresolved. Germline CDR1 and CDR2: WSHSY and SAAADI. Trimming removed 6 bases from V and 6 bases from J, with 14 bases in between. The CDR3 has 13 amino acids. The CDR3 region is CASSERGGAEAFF. In DNA form, the CDR3 reads TGCGCCAGCAGCGAACGGGGTGGCGCTGAAGCTTTCTTT.

This clone was found many times. The CDR3 DNA is TGCGCCAGCAGCATGGGACAGGGGGGAGAAGCTTTCTTT. Residues: CASSMGQGGEAFF. This chain links TRBV5-1 with TRBJ1-1; 11 bases fit TRBD1. CDR1 and CDR2 (germline): SGHRS, YFSETQ. This CDR3 region has 13 residues. V shed 4 bases, J shed 8 bases, and the junction held 4 bases outside the gene matches.

This chain connects TRBV5-1 to TRBJ2-3, with D perhaps matching TRBD2 (5 bases). Trimming stripped 0 bases from V and 1 base from J, with 12 bases between. CDR1 is SGHRS, CDR2 YFSETQ, per germline. This CDR3 has 16 amino acids. For the CDR3, the DNA is TGCGCCAGCAGCTTGGCCCTAGGTAGCGGCACAGATACGCAGTATTTT. It translates to CASSLALGSGTDTQYF. Filled out from reference TRBV5-1 and TRBJ2-3, the complete variable domain reads KAGVTQTPRYLIKTRGQQVTLSCSPISGHRSVSWYQQTPGQGLQFLFEYFSETQRNKGNFPGRFSGRQFSNSRSEMNVSTLELGDSALYLCASSLALGSGTDTQYFGPGTRLTVL.

As concerns this clone: Other DNA sequences in this specimen translate into the identical CDR3. The CDR3 loop is CASSLGTRGGETQYF. CDR3 DNA: TGCGCCAGCAGCTTGGGGACTCGGGGAGGGGAGACCCAGTACTTC. V is TRBV5-1 and J is TRBJ2-5; 7 bases are shared with TRBD2. The CDR3 totals 15 residues. The trim removed 0 bases at V and 5 bases at J, leaving 7 bases unmatched. From germline, CDR1 is SGHRS and CDR2 YFSETQ.

DNA of the CDR3: TGTGCCAGCTCACCACTTCCCTCCTACAATGAGCAGTTCTTC. Translated, it gives CASSPLPSYNEQFF. This chain connects TRBV18 to TRBJ2-1, with D unclear. Germline V gene lookup returns CDR1 KGHSH and CDR2 LQKENI. Deletions cut 1 base from V and 0 bases from J, with 4 bases between. The CDR3 totals 14 residues.

J is TRBJ2-2 and V is TRBV11-2, with TRBD2 matching 10 bases. CDR3 length: 17 amino acids. The J segment lost 3 bases and the V segment lost 1 base, leaving 5 bases of the junction unmatched. Germline V gene sequence: CDR1 SGHAT, CDR2 FQNNGV. CDR3 region: CASSLASGSGYTGELFF. The CDR3 nucleotides read TGTGCCAGCAGCTTAGCTAGCGGGAGCGGGTACACCGGGGAGCTGTTTTTT.